A selection of T cell receptor beta chains follows, all from one sample in a study of blood T cells in healthy people across ages. TCRdb fed the 5' RACE reads into MiXCR, producing one record per CDR3 protein. The table lists under 850,000 distinct CDR3 sequences, 30% to 45% of them singletons. The sample taken for sequencing was blood. The receptors were sampled from a man aged 18 to 30 in good health. The CDR3 runs from the conserved cysteine through the conserved F or W. The order of the fields is D gene, J gene, V gene, clone size, CDR3 DNA, CDR3 protein. A D gene is named only where the DNA matches it firmly. Where a row states a size, it is once, few, many or the class of an expanded clone; other rows omit it.

d_gene: -
j_gene: TRBJ2-7
v_gene: TRBV5-1
abundance: many
CDR3nt: TGTGCCAGCAGCTTAGACAGGACCTACGAGCAGTACTTC
CDR3aa: CASSLDRTYEQYF

d_gene: -
j_gene: TRBJ1-1
v_gene: TRBV4-3
abundance: few
CDR3nt: TGCGCCAGCAGCCAAGTTACCAACACTGAAGCTTTCTTT
CDR3aa: CASSQVTNTEAFF

d_gene: TRBD1
j_gene: TRBJ2-1
v_gene: TRBV12-3/TRBV12-4
abundance: -
CDR3nt: TGTGCCAGCAGCTCCCGGGACAGGGGAGTGGGTGAGCAGTTCTTC
CDR3aa: CASSSRDRGVGEQFF

d_gene: -
j_gene: TRBJ2-3
v_gene: TRBV29-1
abundance: few
CDR3nt: TGCAGCGTTGAAGAGGGGGGTGATACGCAGTATTTT
CDR3aa: CSVEEGGDTQYF

d_gene: -
j_gene: TRBJ1-2
v_gene: TRBV20-1
abundance: many
CDR3nt: TGCAGTGCTAGTCAGTCCAGGGAGCCCACTAACTATGGCTACACCTTC
CDR3aa: CSASQSREPTNYGYTF

d_gene: -
j_gene: TRBJ2-7
v_gene: TRBV24-1
abundance: few
CDR3nt: TGTGCCACCAGTGAGGGCAGGAGCTCAAACTACGAGCAGTACTTC
CDR3aa: CATSEGRSSNYEQYF

d_gene: -
j_gene: TRBJ1-4
v_gene: TRBV6-1
abundance: few
CDR3nt: TGTGCCAGCAGTGTTGAGAGAACTAATGAAAAACTGTTTTTT
CDR3aa: CASSVERTNEKLFF

d_gene: TRBD1
j_gene: TRBJ2-1
v_gene: TRBV20-1
abundance: -
CDR3nt: TGCAGTGCTAGAGATCTTGTACAGGGGGTCAATGAGCAGTTCTTC
CDR3aa: CSARDLVQGVNEQFF

d_gene: -
j_gene: TRBJ2-3
v_gene: TRBV5-1
abundance: -
CDR3nt: TGCGCCAGCAGCTCGGATGGGGCGATGAGGTCAGATACGCAGTATTTT
CDR3aa: CASSSDGAMRSDTQYF

d_gene: TRBD1
j_gene: TRBJ1-1
v_gene: TRBV9
abundance: -
CDR3nt: TGTGCCAGCAGCGTGGGGGACAGAGACACTGAAGCTTTCTTT
CDR3aa: CASSVGDRDTEAFF

d_gene: -
j_gene: TRBJ1-2
v_gene: TRBV4-1
abundance: few
CDR3nt: TGCGCCAGCAGCCAAGGTTCGGGGCCGGGAAATAACTATGGCTACACCTTC
CDR3aa: CASSQGSGPGNNYGYTF

d_gene: -
j_gene: TRBJ1-2
v_gene: TRBV7-2
abundance: few
CDR3nt: TGTGCCAGCAGCTCAGACCCAGGGGTTAGCTATGGCTACACCTTC
CDR3aa: CASSSDPGVSYGYTF

d_gene: TRBD1
j_gene: TRBJ2-5
v_gene: TRBV20-1
abundance: -
CDR3nt: TGCAGTGCGGCCGACAGGGTTTTTTTGGAGACCCAGTACTTC
CDR3aa: CSAADRVFLETQYF

d_gene: -
j_gene: TRBJ2-7
v_gene: TRBV28
abundance: -
CDR3nt: TGTGCCAGCAGTTTGGTAGGGGGGTCGCGATCCTACAATGAGCAGTACTTC
CDR3aa: CASSLVGGSRSYNEQYF

d_gene: TRBD2
j_gene: TRBJ2-1
v_gene: TRBV10-3
abundance: -
CDR3nt: TGTGCCATCAGTGAGGGGACTACCTCGTTCAATGAGCAGTTCTTC
CDR3aa: CAISEGTTSFNEQFF

d_gene: -
j_gene: TRBJ2-7
v_gene: TRBV6-6
abundance: few
CDR3nt: TGTGCCAGCAGTTTCTCGGACCTGAAGAGCGAGCAGTACTTC
CDR3aa: CASSFSDLKSEQYF

d_gene: -
j_gene: TRBJ2-7
v_gene: TRBV24-1
abundance: few
CDR3nt: TGTGCCACCAGTGATTATAAGGGGCTTAGCTCCTACGAGCAGTACTTC
CDR3aa: CATSDYKGLSSYEQYF

d_gene: -
j_gene: TRBJ1-1
v_gene: TRBV28
abundance: few
CDR3nt: TGTGCCAGCAGACCAACAGGAGACCCTTCCACTGAAGCTTTCTTT
CDR3aa: CASRPTGDPSTEAFF

d_gene: -
j_gene: TRBJ2-1
v_gene: TRBV7-2
abundance: -
CDR3nt: TGTGCCAGCAGCTTTAGCCCGAGCTACAATGAGCAGTTCTTC
CDR3aa: CASSFSPSYNEQFF

d_gene: -
j_gene: TRBJ1-1
v_gene: TRBV7-2
abundance: -
CDR3nt: TGTGCCAGCAGACCCAAATCGGGGGGGAACACTGAAGCTTTCTTT
CDR3aa: CASRPKSGGNTEAFF

d_gene: TRBD2
j_gene: TRBJ2-7
v_gene: TRBV11-2
abundance: -
CDR3nt: TGTGCCAGCAGCCCCCCCCGAGCGGGGTTTTGGAACGAGCAGTACTTC
CDR3aa: CASSPPRAGFWNEQYF

d_gene: -
j_gene: TRBJ1-1
v_gene: TRBV20-1
abundance: -
CDR3nt: TGCAGTGCTAGAAATCGGGGCGGCGGGAACACTGAAGCTTTCTTT
CDR3aa: CSARNRGGGNTEAFF

d_gene: -
j_gene: TRBJ1-1
v_gene: TRBV12-3/TRBV12-4
abundance: many
CDR3nt: TGTGCCAGCAGCCCACCCCGGGGCGGCACTGAAGCTTTCTTT
CDR3aa: CASSPPRGGTEAFF

d_gene: -
j_gene: TRBJ2-2
v_gene: TRBV20-1
abundance: -
CDR3nt: TGCAGTGCTAAAATATTCGCCTCAGGCACCGGGGAGCTGTTTTTT
CDR3aa: CSAKIFASGTGELFF

d_gene: -
j_gene: TRBJ2-7
v_gene: TRBV7-2
abundance: many
CDR3nt: TGTGCCAGCAGCGGCAGCTACGAGCAGTACTTC
CDR3aa: CASSGSYEQYF

d_gene: -
j_gene: TRBJ1-4
v_gene: TRBV18
abundance: few
CDR3nt: TGTGCCAGCTCGCAACAGGGTTATGAAAAACTGTTTTTT
CDR3aa: CASSQQGYEKLFF

d_gene: TRBD1
j_gene: TRBJ1-4
v_gene: TRBV12-3/TRBV12-4
abundance: -
CDR3nt: TGTGCCAGCAGTTTAGGGACAGGGGGCGTGTTTGAAAAACTGTTTTTT
CDR3aa: CASSLGTGGVFEKLFF

d_gene: TRBD1
j_gene: TRBJ2-1
v_gene: TRBV7-9
abundance: -
CDR3nt: TGTGCCAGCAGCGGAGAACAGGGGTGGAATGAGCAGTTCTTC
CDR3aa: CASSGEQGWNEQFF

d_gene: TRBD1
j_gene: TRBJ2-7
v_gene: TRBV5-1
abundance: many
CDR3nt: TGCGCCAGCAATCCCGGACAGGGCTACGAGCAGTACTTC
CDR3aa: CASNPGQGYEQYF

d_gene: TRBD1
j_gene: TRBJ1-1
v_gene: TRBV14
abundance: few
CDR3nt: TGTGCCAGCAGCCGGAGGACAGGAGCCGGAACTTTCTTT
CDR3aa: CASSRRTGAGTFF

d_gene: TRBD1
j_gene: TRBJ1-2
v_gene: TRBV15
abundance: few
CDR3nt: TGTGCCGCCAGCAGAGATCCTGCAGGGGGCTCTAACTATGGCTACACCTTC
CDR3aa: CAASRDPAGGSNYGYTF

d_gene: -
j_gene: TRBJ2-1
v_gene: TRBV7-6
abundance: once
CDR3nt: TGTGCCAACAGCGACCCTTACCGGGTCCCCGGGAATGAGCAGTTCTTC
CDR3aa: CANSDPYRVPGNEQFF

d_gene: -
j_gene: TRBJ2-1
v_gene: TRBV5-5
abundance: -
CDR3nt: TGTGCCAGCAGTCTCCAGGGCATAGCCTACAATGAGCAGTTCTTC
CDR3aa: CASSLQGIAYNEQFF

d_gene: -
j_gene: TRBJ1-2
v_gene: TRBV7-9
abundance: few
CDR3nt: TGTGCCAGCAGCCTCGGGTATGGGTATGGCTATGGCTACACCTTC
CDR3aa: CASSLGYGYGYGYTF

d_gene: -
j_gene: TRBJ2-5
v_gene: TRBV5-1
abundance: -
CDR3nt: TGCGCCAGCAGCTTGGCCGTCGGGGGACAAGAGACCCAGTACTTC
CDR3aa: CASSLAVGGQETQYF

d_gene: -
j_gene: TRBJ2-7
v_gene: TRBV12-3/TRBV12-4
abundance: few
CDR3nt: TGTGCCAGCAGTGTAACCAGGGATGGCGAGCAGTACTTC
CDR3aa: CASSVTRDGEQYF

d_gene: TRBD2
j_gene: TRBJ2-3
v_gene: TRBV18
abundance: -
CDR3nt: TGTGCCAGCTCACCATCGGGACTAGTATACACAGATACGCAGTATTTT
CDR3aa: CASSPSGLVYTDTQYF

d_gene: TRBD1
j_gene: TRBJ2-3
v_gene: TRBV4-2
abundance: few
CDR3nt: TGTGCCAGCAGCCACGGGTCCCGGACAGGCCCAGATACGCAGTATTTT
CDR3aa: CASSHGSRTGPDTQYF

d_gene: TRBD1
j_gene: TRBJ2-1
v_gene: TRBV6-2/TRBV6-3
abundance: -
CDR3nt: TGTGCCAGCAGTTACGGGGACAGGGGCTCCTACAATGAGCAGTTCTTC
CDR3aa: CASSYGDRGSYNEQFF

d_gene: -
j_gene: TRBJ2-7
v_gene: TRBV12-3/TRBV12-4
abundance: -
CDR3nt: TGTGCCAGCAGTGCCCCCGGGACACTCGACGAGCAGTACTTC
CDR3aa: CASSAPGTLDEQYF

d_gene: TRBD1
j_gene: TRBJ2-5
v_gene: TRBV2
abundance: -
CDR3nt: TGTGCCAGCAGGCCCGGGACAGTAGAAAAAGAGACCCAGTACTTC
CDR3aa: CASRPGTVEKETQYF

d_gene: -
j_gene: TRBJ1-1
v_gene: TRBV5-1
abundance: -
CDR3nt: TGCGCCAGCAGCAGCAATCAGGTTGTCGCTGAAGCTTTCTTT
CDR3aa: CASSSNQVVAEAFF

d_gene: -
j_gene: TRBJ1-5
v_gene: TRBV7-2
abundance: few
CDR3nt: TGTGCCAGCAGCTTTAGGCAGAATCAGCCCCAGCATTTT
CDR3aa: CASSFRQNQPQHF

d_gene: TRBD2
j_gene: TRBJ2-2
v_gene: TRBV4-2
abundance: few
CDR3nt: TGTGCCAGCAGCTCCTTAGCGGGGGGGCGTATCACCGGGGAGCTGTTTTTT
CDR3aa: CASSSLAGGRITGELFF

d_gene: -
j_gene: TRBJ2-3
v_gene: TRBV7-2
abundance: -
CDR3nt: TGTGCCAGCAACTTAGCGGGCACAGATACGCAGTATTTT
CDR3aa: CASNLAGTDTQYF

d_gene: -
j_gene: TRBJ1-5
v_gene: TRBV20-1
abundance: -
CDR3nt: TGCAGTACTATTAACTATAGCAATCAGCCCCAGCATTTT
CDR3aa: CSTINYSNQPQHF

d_gene: TRBD2
j_gene: TRBJ2-1
v_gene: TRBV2
abundance: -
CDR3nt: TGTGCCAGCAGGGAGGGACTAGCCACCCATGAGCAGTTCTTC
CDR3aa: CASREGLATHEQFF

d_gene: TRBD2
j_gene: TRBJ2-1
v_gene: TRBV5-1
abundance: -
CDR3nt: TGCGCCAGCAACCCCGGGACTAGCGGGGAATCCTACAATGAGCAGTTCTTC
CDR3aa: CASNPGTSGESYNEQFF

d_gene: TRBD1
j_gene: TRBJ1-2
v_gene: TRBV5-6
abundance: -
CDR3nt: TGTGCCAGCAGCTTTTCCTCCGGGACAGGGAACCCCTATGGCTACACCTTC
CDR3aa: CASSFSSGTGNPYGYTF

d_gene: -
j_gene: TRBJ2-1
v_gene: TRBV6-5
abundance: many
CDR3nt: TGTGCCAGCAGTTACGGGGGCTTTCAGAGAAATGAGCAGTTCTTC
CDR3aa: CASSYGGFQRNEQFF

d_gene: TRBD2
j_gene: TRBJ2-1
v_gene: TRBV2
abundance: -
CDR3nt: TGTGCCAGGGACGGGACTAGCGTATACAATGAGCAGTTCTTC
CDR3aa: CARDGTSVYNEQFF

d_gene: -
j_gene: TRBJ2-2
v_gene: TRBV5-1
abundance: -
CDR3nt: TGCGCCAGCAGCTTGGGGGACTGGAACACCGGGGAGCTGTTTTTT
CDR3aa: CASSLGDWNTGELFF

d_gene: TRBD1
j_gene: TRBJ1-5
v_gene: TRBV6-1
abundance: -
CDR3nt: TGTGCCAGCAGTGAAGCGGACAGGATAAATCAGCCCCAGCATTTT
CDR3aa: CASSEADRINQPQHF

d_gene: -
j_gene: TRBJ2-3
v_gene: TRBV7-2
abundance: few
CDR3nt: TGTGCCAGCAGCATCAAAGGGGCAGATACGCAGTATTTT
CDR3aa: CASSIKGADTQYF